Below, 26 T cell receptor beta chains from the same sample are listed, as sequenced in a study of T cells of healthy individuals. TCRdb re-derived calls from the 5' RACE reads in MiXCR, one entry per CDR3 protein. Altogether about 63,000 distinct CDR3 sequences are present, 16% being singletons, with the ten largest covering about 4.3%. These receptors all stem from a human donor in good health.

This clonotype was found a few times. The J gene is TRBJ2-7, the V gene TRBV14; D gene unclear. CDR3 length equals 14 residues. Germline-derived CDR1 and CDR2 are SGHDN and FVKESK. V dropped 4 bases and J dropped 2 bases, with 12 bases sitting between them. Here the CDR3 DNA reads TGTGCCAGCAGCCTCCCAACCGTCCCCTACGAGCAGTACTTC. Amino acids: CASSLPTVPYEQYF.

This clonotype is a singleton in its sample. The rearrangement joins TRBV7-9 to TRBJ2-3, with TRBD2 matching over 7 bases. Trimming at V came to 5 bases and at J to 3 bases, leaving 8 bases not matched to a gene. Germline assignment: CDR1 SEHNR and CDR2 FQNEAQ (reference sequence). The CDR3 consists of 15 residues. The CDR3 sequence: CASSRAGEGTDTQYF. The CDR3 DNA sequence: TGTGCCAGCAGCAGGGCGGGAGAGGGGACAGATACGCAGTATTTT.

This clonotype was found many times. The chain carries TRBV29-1 and TRBJ2-5; perhaps TRBD2 as D (5 bases). The V and J ends lost 3 bases and 5 bases respectively, with 16 bases between them. The V gene's germline CDR1 is SQVTM and CDR2 ANQGSEA. This CDR3 comprises 14 residues. The CDR3 protein is CSVDTSGGHETQYF. Here the CDR3 DNA reads TGCAGCGTTGATACCTCGGGCGGGCACGAGACCCAGTACTTC.

Many counts were recorded for this clonotype. DNA for the CDR3: TGTGCCAGCAGCCCCCTCCCGGGGGGCGGTCCATACGAGCAGTACTTC. Translation gives CASSPLPGGGPYEQYF. The genes are TRBV7-9 and TRBJ2-7, with a weak D call TRBD2 (7 bases). This CDR3 has 16 residues. Germline values: CDR1 SEHNR, CDR2 FQNEAQ (reference sequence). V gave up 5 bases and J gave up 4 bases, with 21 bases separating them. The whole variable domain, filled in from reference TRBV7-9 and TRBJ2-7, reads DTGVSQNPRHKITKRGQNVTFRCDPISEHNRLYWYRQTLGQGPEFLTYFQNEAQLEKSRLLSDRFSAERPKGSFSTLEIQRTEQGDSAMYLCASSPLPGGGPYEQYFGPGTRLTVT.

This sequence joins TRBV6-6 and TRBJ1-5; unclear D gene. CDR1 and CDR2 (germline): MNHNY, SVGAGI (reference sequence). CDR3 length equals 15 residues. V was pared by 11 bases and J by 4 bases, with 21 bases between. This CDR3 reads CALSSEGGANQPQHF. In DNA form, the CDR3 reads TGTGCCTTATCGTCGGAGGGAGGCGCGAATCAGCCCCAGCATTTT.

The chain links TRBV27 to TRBJ2-5; 7 positions agree with TRBD2. The V gene's germline CDR1 is MNHEY and CDR2 SMNVEV (reference sequence). The CDR3 runs to 13 residues. After removal of 5 bases from V and 5 bases from J, the junction contained 5 bases not matched to a gene. CDR3 nucleotides: TGTGCCAGCAGTCCGGGGGGTCCCGAGACCCAGTACTTC. Protein sequence: CASSPGGPETQYF.

The V call is TRBV7-2, the J call TRBJ2-3; TRBD2 matches at 8 bases. CDR1 and CDR2 from the germline V gene are SGHTA and FQGNSA. There are 16 residues in the CDR3. J was trimmed by 3 bases and V by 7 bases; bases with no gene match: 12. CDR3 sequence: CASNIQVGGRTDTQYF. CDR3 nucleotide sequence: TGTGCCAGCAACATTCAGGTCGGCGGGAGGACAGATACGCAGTATTTT.

This clonotype was seen ten or more times. The chain employs TRBV18 and TRBJ2-3, with D maybe TRBD1 (5 bases). Between the trimmed V and J ends, which lost 0 bases and 9 bases, there was a span of 16 bases. The CDR3 has 15 amino acids. Germline lookup yields CDR1 KGHSH and CDR2 LQKENI. CDR3 residues: CASSPPTGGMGTQYF. The CDR3 bases are TGTGCCAGCTCACCACCCACAGGTGGGATGGGGACGCAGTATTTT.

V is TRBV3-1 and J is TRBJ1-3, with 8 nucleotides matching TRBD1. With V trimmed by 3 bases and J by 3 bases, 4 bases remained unmatched. The CDR3 spans 15 residues. Per the germline V gene, CDR1 is LGHDT and CDR2 is YNNKEL (reference sequence). The chain's CDR3 is CASSQGRGRGNTIYF. The DNA of the CDR3 is TGTGCCAGCAGCCAGGGCAGGGGGCGTGGAAACACCATATATTTT.

This clonotype has just a few counts. V is TRBV27 and J is TRBJ2-7; no firm D call. CDR1 is MNHEY, CDR2 SMNVEV, per germline (reference sequence). The CDR3 runs 15 residues. The V end lost 6 bases, the J end lost 3 bases, and 18 bases lay between the germline ends. The CDR3 DNA sequence: TGTGCCAGCAGCATCGAGAGAACGGACGGCTACGAGCAGTACTTC. Translated, it gives CASSIERTDGYEQYF.

This clonotype was picked up a small number of times. The chain recombines TRBV19 with TRBJ2-7; D ambiguous. The CDR3 sequence is 14 residues long. Deletions cut 6 bases from V and 1 base from J, with 13 bases between. Germline V gives CDR1 LNHDA, CDR2 SQIVND (reference sequence). The CDR3 loop reads CASRRDAASYEQYF. The DNA of the CDR3 is TGTGCCAGTAGAAGAGATGCTGCTTCCTACGAGCAGTACTTC.

The V gene is TRBV6-6, the J gene TRBJ1-2, with unresolved D. CDR3 length equals 13 residues. Germline CDR1 MNHNY, CDR2 SVGAGI (reference sequence). V was clipped by 2 bases and J by 0 bases, with 4 bases between them. As DNA, the CDR3 is TGTGCCAGCAGTTACAGGGCTAACTATGGCTACACCTTC. It translates to CASSYRANYGYTF.

This clonotype was picked up a small number of times. This chain uses TRBV20-1 with TRBJ2-3; 10 bases are shared with TRBD2. Trimming took 3 bases from V and 2 from J; bases not matched to a gene: 5. The germline gives CDR1 DFQATT, CDR2 SNEGSKA (reference sequence). This CDR3 spans 15 amino acids. As DNA, the CDR3 is TGCAGTGCTAGCCCCCTAGCGGGAGTCACAGATACGCAGTATTTT. Protein sequence: CSASPLAGVTDTQYF.

This clonotype was observed at least ten times. V and J are TRBV27 and TRBJ2-7; perhaps TRBD1 as D (5 bases). V shed 5 bases and J shed 0 bases, with 11 bases lying between them. This CDR3 has 14 amino acids. Per germline, CDR1 MNHEY and CDR2 SMNVEV (reference sequence). CDR3 sequence: CASSRTSNSYEQYF. CDR3 nucleotides: TGTGCCAGCAGTCGGACAAGTAACTCCTACGAGCAGTACTTC.

This clonotype occurred many times. This chain uses TRBV7-9 with TRBJ2-7; D perhaps matches TRBD2 (5 bases). The CDR3 is 12 residues long. V lost 4 bases to trimming and J lost 4 bases, with 8 bases between them. CDR1 is SEHNR and CDR2 is FQNEAQ in the germline V gene (reference sequence). The DNA of the CDR3 is TGTGCCAGCAGCTCGAGCGGTTACGAGCAGTACTTC. Translation: CASSSSGYEQYF.

The sample holds many counts of this clonotype. The rearrangement links TRBV7-9 to TRBJ1-1; a weak D match, TRBD1 (5 bases). The CDR3 consists of 15 residues. Trimming removed 1 base at V and 1 base at J, with 10 bases between. Germline CDR1 and CDR2: SEHNR and FQNEAQ (reference sequence). CDR3 sequence: CASSLGPGQNTEAFF. CDR3 DNA: TGTGCCAGCAGCTTAGGCCCGGGGCAGAACACTGAAGCTTTCTTT.

There are many counts of this clonotype. The chain links TRBV19 to TRBJ1-5; 7 bases match TRBD1. Germline V lookup: CDR1 LNHDA, CDR2 SQIVND (reference sequence). The CDR3 runs to 15 residues. The V and J ends lost 9 bases and 3 bases, in that order; junction bases with no gene match: 11. The CDR3 DNA is TGTGCCAGCCAAACCGCGGACAGGTTCAATCAGCCCCAGCATTTT. Its translation is CASQTADRFNQPQHF.

This clonotype was recorded at least ten times. The V gene is TRBV12-5, the J gene TRBJ1-1; D call uncertain. Trimming took 1 base from V and 2 from J, leaving 5 bases between them. The germline gives CDR1 LGHNT, CDR2 FRNRAP. The CDR3 length is 13 residues. Here the CDR3 reads CASGLGHNTEAFF. CDR3 in DNA: TGTGCTAGTGGTTTGGGCCATAACACTGAAGCTTTCTTT.

This clonotype was found many times. The chain recombines TRBV30 with TRBJ2-7, with D perhaps TRBD2 (6 bases). The CDR3 covers 13 residues. Germline V gene data show CDR1 as GTSNPN and CDR2 as SVGIG (reference sequence). The V end lost 1 base, the J end lost 6 bases, and 13 bases lay between the germline ends. The CDR3 region has the DNA TGTGCCTGGAGTGAAACAGGAGGGGTCGAGCAGTACTTC. As protein: CAWSETGGVEQYF.

This clonotype was found many times. The chain joins TRBV10-3 to TRBJ2-7; D is possibly TRBD1 (6 bases). CDR1 and CDR2 from the germline V gene are ENHRY and SYGVKD. The CDR3 is 12 residues long. The V and J ends lost 6 bases and 2 bases respectively, with 8 bases between them. The CDR3 sequence is CAIRDSTYEQYF. The CDR3 nucleotides read TGTGCCATCAGGGACAGTACCTACGAGCAGTACTTC.

There are many counts of this clonotype. V and J are TRBV7-2 and TRBJ2-7, with D possibly matching TRBD1 (6 bases). The CDR3 has 14 residues. The V end lost 4 bases, the J end lost 2 bases, and 12 bases lay between the germline ends. The V gene's germline CDR1 is SGHTA and CDR2 FQGNSA. CDR3 residues: CASSYRQATYEQYF. The CDR3, as DNA: TGTGCCAGCAGCTACCGACAGGCTACCTACGAGCAGTACTTC.

The chain has TRBV30 and TRBJ2-3; D unresolved. The V and J ends lost 0 bases and 6 bases respectively, with 7 bases between them. This CDR3 is built from 12 residues. Germline loops: CDR1 GTSNPN, CDR2 SVGIG (reference sequence). For the CDR3, the DNA is TGTGCCTGGAGTGTCCGTGCGGATACGCAGTATTTT. Amino acids: CAWSVRADTQYF.

The table lists this clonotype with many counts. The chain recombines TRBV3-1 with TRBJ2-7; D might be TRBD1 (6 bases). This CDR3 is 16 amino acids long. Germline V gives CDR1 LGHDT, CDR2 YNNKEL (reference sequence). V dropped 1 base and J dropped 2 bases, with 15 bases sitting between them. CDR3 sequence reads: CASSQARPPGAYEQYF. For the CDR3, the DNA is TGTGCCAGCAGCCAAGCCCGTCCTCCAGGGGCCTACGAGCAGTACTTC.

This clonotype was seen repeatedly, ten times or more. This chain joins TRBV28 and TRBJ1-5; D is ambiguous. This CDR3 contains 11 residues. Germline CDR1 reads MDHEN; CDR2 reads SYDVKM. V was clipped by 3 bases and J by 6 bases, with 3 bases between them. In DNA, the CDR3 is TGTGCCAGCAGTTTGTCTCAGCCCCAGCATTTT. It specifies CASSLSQPQHF.

This clonotype turned up a few times. This chain uses TRBV28 with TRBJ1-1, with D unclear. The CDR3 loop spans 11 amino acids. Deletions cut 8 bases from V and 3 bases from J, with 7 bases between. Germline CDR1 is MDHEN and CDR2 is SYDVKM. CDR3: CASGEYTEAFF. The CDR3 nucleotides read TGTGCCAGCGGGGAGTACACTGAAGCTTTCTTT.

This clonotype has at least ten counts. V and J are TRBV30 and TRBJ2-7; no reliable D call. Trimming left V 2 bases short and J 0 bases short, with 11 bases between. Per the germline V gene, CDR1 is GTSNPN and CDR2 is SVGIG (reference sequence). This CDR3 is 14 amino acids long. In nucleotides, the CDR3 is TGTGCCTGGAGTAGGCTGGGAAGCTCCTACGAGCAGTACTTC. Its protein product is CAWSRLGSSYEQYF. The full variable domain, rest sourced from reference TRBV30 and TRBJ2-7, is SQTIHQWPATLVQPVGSPLSLECTVEGTSNPNLYWYRQAAGRGLQLLFYSVGIGQISSEVPQNLSASRPQDRQFILSSKKLLLSDSGFYLCAWSRLGSSYEQYFGPGTRLTVT.